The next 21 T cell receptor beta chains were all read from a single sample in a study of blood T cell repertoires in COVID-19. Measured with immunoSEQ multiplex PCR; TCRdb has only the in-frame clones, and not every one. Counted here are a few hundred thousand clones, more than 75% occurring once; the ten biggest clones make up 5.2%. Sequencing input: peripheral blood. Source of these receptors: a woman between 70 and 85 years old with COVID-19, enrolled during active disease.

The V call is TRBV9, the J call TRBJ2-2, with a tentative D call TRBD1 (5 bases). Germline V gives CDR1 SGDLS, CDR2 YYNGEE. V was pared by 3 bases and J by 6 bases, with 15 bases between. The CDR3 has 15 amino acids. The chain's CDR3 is CASSAQGWVPGELFF. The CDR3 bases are TGTGCCAGCAGCGCGCAGGGATGGGTTCCCGGGGAGCTGTTTTTT.

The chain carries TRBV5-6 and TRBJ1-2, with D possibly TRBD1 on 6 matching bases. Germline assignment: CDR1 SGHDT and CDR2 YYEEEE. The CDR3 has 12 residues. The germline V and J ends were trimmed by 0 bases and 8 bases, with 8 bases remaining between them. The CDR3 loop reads CASSLGGRGYTF. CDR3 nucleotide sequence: TGTGCCAGCAGCTTGGGGGGGCGAGGCTACACCTTC.

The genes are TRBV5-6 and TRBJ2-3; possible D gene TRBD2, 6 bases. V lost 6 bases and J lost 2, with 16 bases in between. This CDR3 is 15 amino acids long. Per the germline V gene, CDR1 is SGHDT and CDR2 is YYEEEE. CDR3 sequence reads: CASTTTSFYTDTQYF. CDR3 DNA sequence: TGTGCCAGCACCACCACTAGCTTCTACACAGATACGCAGTATTTT.

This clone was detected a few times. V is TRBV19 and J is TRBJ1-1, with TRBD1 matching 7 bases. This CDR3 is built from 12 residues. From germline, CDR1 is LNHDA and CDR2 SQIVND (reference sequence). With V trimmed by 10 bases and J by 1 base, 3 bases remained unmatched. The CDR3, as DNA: TGTGCCATTCGACAGGGGAACACTGAAGCTTTCTTT. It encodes CAIRQGNTEAFF.

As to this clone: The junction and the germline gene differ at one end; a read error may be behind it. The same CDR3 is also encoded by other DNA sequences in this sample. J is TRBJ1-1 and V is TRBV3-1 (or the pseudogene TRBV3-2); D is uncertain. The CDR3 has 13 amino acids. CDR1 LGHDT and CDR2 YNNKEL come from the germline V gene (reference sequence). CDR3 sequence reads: CASSLSQNTEAFF. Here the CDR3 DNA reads TGCGCCAGCAGCCTATCACAGAACACTGAAGCTTTCTTT.

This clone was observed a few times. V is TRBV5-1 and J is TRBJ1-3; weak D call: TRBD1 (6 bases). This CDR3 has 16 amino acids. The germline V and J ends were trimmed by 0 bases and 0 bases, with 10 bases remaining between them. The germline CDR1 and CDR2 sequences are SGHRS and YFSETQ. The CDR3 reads CASSLGQATSGNTIYF. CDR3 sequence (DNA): TGCGCCAGCAGCTTGGGACAGGCTACCTCTGGAAACACCATATATTTT.

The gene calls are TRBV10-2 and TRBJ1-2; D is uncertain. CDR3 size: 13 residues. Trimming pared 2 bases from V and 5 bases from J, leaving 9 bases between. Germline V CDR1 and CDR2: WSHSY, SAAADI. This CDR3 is CASSETEGYGYTF. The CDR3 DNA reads TGCGCCAGCAGTGAGACAGAGGGTTATGGCTACACCTTC.

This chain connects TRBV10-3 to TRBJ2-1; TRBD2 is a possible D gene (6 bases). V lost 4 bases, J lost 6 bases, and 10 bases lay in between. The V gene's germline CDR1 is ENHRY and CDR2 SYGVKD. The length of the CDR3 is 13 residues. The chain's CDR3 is CAISGDGGNEQFF. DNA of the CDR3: TGTGCCATCAGTGGCGACGGGGGCAATGAGCAGTTCTTC.

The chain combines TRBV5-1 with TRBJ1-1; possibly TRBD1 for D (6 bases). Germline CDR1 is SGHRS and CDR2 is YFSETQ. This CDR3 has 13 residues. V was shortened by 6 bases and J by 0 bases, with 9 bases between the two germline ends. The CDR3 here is CASTDRLNTEAFF. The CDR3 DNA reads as TGCGCCAGCACTGACAGGCTGAACACTGAAGCTTTCTTT.

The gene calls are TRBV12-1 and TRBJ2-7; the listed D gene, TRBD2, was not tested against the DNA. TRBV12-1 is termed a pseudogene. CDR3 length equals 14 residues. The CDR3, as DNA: TGTGCCATCTCGGAGGCCCACTTCTCCTACGAGCAGTACTTC. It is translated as CAISEAHFSYEQYF.

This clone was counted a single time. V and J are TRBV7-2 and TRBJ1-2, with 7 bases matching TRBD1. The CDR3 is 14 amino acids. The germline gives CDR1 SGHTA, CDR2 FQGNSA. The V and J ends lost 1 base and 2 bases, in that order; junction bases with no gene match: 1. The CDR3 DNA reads TGTGCCAGCAGCTTAGACAGGGGAAACTATGGCTACACCTTC. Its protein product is CASSLDRGNYGYTF. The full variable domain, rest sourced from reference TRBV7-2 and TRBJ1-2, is GAGVSQSPSNKVTEKGKDVELRCDPISGHTALYWYRQSLGQGLEFLIYFQGNSAPDKSGLPSDRFSAERTGGSVSTLTIQRTQQEDSAVYLCASSLDRGNYGYTFGSGTRLTVV.

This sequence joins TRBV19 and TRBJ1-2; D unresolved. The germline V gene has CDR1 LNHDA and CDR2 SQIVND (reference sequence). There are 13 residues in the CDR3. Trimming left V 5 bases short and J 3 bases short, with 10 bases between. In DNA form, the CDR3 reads TGTGCCAGTAGTGACGGGAGTCACTATGGCTACACCTTC. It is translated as CASSDGSHYGYTF.

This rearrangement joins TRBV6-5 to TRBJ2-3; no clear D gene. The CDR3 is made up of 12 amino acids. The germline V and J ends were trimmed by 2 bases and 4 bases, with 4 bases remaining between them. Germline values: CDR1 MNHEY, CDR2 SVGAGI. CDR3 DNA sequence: TGTGCCAGCAGTTACAGCCCAGATACGCAGTATTTT. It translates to CASSYSPDTQYF.

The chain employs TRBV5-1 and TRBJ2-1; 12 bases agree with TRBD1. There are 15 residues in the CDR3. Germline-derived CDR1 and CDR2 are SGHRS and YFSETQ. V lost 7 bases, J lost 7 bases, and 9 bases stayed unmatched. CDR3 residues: CASFKPGQGANEQFF. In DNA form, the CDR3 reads TGCGCCAGCTTTAAACCGGGACAGGGGGCTAATGAGCAGTTCTTC.

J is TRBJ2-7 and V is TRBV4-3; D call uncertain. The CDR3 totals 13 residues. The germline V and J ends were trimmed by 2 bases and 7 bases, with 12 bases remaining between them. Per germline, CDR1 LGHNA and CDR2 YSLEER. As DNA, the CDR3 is TGCGCCAGCAGCCAAAGCCTCTCTTTGGAGCAGTACTTC. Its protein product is CASSQSLSLEQYF.

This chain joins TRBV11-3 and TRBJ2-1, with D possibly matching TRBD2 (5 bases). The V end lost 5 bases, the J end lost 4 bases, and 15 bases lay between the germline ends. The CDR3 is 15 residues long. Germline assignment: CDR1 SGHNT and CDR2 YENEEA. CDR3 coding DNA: TGTGCCAGCAGCCTGGAGAGGGCTGGGTACAATGAGCAGTTCTTC. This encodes CASSLERAGYNEQFF.

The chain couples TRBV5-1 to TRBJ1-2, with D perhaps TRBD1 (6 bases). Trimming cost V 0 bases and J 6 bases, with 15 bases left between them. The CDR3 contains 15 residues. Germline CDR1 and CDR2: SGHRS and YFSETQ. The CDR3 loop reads CASSLAPQGIHGYTF. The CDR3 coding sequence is TGCGCCAGCAGCTTGGCCCCACAGGGTATCCATGGCTACACCTTC.

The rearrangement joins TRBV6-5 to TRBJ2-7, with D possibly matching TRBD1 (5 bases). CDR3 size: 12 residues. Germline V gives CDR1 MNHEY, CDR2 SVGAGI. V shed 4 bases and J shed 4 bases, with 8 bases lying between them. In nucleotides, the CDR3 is TGTGCCAGCAGTTCGACAGTTTACGAGCAGTACTTC. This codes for CASSSTVYEQYF.

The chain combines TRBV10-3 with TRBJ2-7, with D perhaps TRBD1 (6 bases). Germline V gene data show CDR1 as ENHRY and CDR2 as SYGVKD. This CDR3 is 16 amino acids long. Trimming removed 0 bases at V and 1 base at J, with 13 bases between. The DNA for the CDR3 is TGTGCCATCAGTGAGTCTGGCAGGGGAATGTCCTACGAGCAGTACTTC. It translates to CAISESGRGMSYEQYF.

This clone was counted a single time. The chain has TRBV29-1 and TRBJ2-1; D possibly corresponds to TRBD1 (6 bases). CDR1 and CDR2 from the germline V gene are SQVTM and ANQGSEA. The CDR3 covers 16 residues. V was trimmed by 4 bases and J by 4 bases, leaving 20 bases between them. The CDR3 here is CSVVGTRISGYNEQFF. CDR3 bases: TGCAGCGTTGTTGGGACAAGAATTAGTGGTTACAATGAGCAGTTCTTC.

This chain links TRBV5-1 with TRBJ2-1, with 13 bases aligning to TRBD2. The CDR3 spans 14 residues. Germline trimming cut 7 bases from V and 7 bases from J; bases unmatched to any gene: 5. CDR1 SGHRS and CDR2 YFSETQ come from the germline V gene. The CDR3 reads CASFGGLAGNEQFF. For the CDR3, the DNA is TGCGCCAGCTTCGGGGGACTAGCGGGGAATGAGCAGTTCTTC. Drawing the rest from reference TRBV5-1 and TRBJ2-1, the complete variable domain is KAGVTQTPRYLIKTRGQQVTLSCSPISGHRSVSWYQQTPGQGLQFLFEYFSETQRNKGNFPGRFSGRQFSNSRSEMNVSTLELGDSALYLCASFGGLAGNEQFFGPGTRLTVL.